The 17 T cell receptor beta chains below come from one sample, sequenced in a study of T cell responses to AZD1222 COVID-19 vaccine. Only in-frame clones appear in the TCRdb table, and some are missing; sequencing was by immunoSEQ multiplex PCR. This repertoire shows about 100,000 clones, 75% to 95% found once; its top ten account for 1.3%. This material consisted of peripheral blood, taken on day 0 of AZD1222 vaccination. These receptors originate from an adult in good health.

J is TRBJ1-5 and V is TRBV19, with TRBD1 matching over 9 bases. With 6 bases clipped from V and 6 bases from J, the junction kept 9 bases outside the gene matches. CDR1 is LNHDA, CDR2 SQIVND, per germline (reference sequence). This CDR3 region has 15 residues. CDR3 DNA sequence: TGTGCCAGTAGCCTTACCGGGACAGGGACTCAGCCCCAGCATTTT. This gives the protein CASSLTGTGTQPQHF. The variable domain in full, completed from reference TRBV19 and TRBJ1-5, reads DGGITQSPKYLFRKEGQNVTLSCEQNLNHDAMYWYRQDPGQGLRLIYYSQIVNDFQKGDIAEGYSVSREKKESFPLTVTSAQKNPTAFYLCASSLTGTGTQPQHFGDGTRLSIL.

CDR3 sequence: CASSPQGIGEAFF. CDR3 DNA: TGCGCCAGCAGCCCACAAGGAATTGGAGAAGCTTTCTTT. The chain carries TRBV5-1 and TRBJ1-1; no firm D call. Germline CDR1 is SGHRS and CDR2 is YFSETQ. V lost 4 bases, J lost 8 bases, and 15 bases lay in between. The CDR3 is made up of 13 amino acids.

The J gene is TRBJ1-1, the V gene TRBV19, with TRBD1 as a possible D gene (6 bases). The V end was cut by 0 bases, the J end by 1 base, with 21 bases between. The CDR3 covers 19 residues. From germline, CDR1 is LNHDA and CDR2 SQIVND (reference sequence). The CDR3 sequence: CASSIDIRGTTPENTEAFF. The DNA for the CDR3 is TGTGCCAGTAGTATAGATATCAGGGGCACAACACCTGAGAACACTGAAGCTTTCTTT.

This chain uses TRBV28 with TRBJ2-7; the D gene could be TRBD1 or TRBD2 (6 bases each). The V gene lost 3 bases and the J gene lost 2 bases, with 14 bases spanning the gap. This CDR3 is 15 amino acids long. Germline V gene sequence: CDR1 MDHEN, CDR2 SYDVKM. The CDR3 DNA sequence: TGTGCCAGCAGTTTTTTAGCGGCAGGGGCCTACGAGCAGTACTTC. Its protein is CASSFLAAGAYEQYF.

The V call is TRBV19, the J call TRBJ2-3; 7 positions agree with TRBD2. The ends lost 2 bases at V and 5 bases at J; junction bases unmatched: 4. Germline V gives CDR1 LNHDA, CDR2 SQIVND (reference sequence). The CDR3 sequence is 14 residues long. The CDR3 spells CASSIMVAGDTQYF. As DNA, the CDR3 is TGTGCCAGTAGTATAATGGTAGCGGGAGATACGCAGTATTTT.

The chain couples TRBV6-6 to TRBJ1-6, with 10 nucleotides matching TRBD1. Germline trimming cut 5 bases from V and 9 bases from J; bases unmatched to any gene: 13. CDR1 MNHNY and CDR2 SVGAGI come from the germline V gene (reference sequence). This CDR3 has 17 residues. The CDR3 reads CASSRIDRGQGGSPLHF. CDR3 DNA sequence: TGTGCCAGCAGTCGCATTGACAGGGGGCAGGGTGGTTCACCCCTCCACTTT.

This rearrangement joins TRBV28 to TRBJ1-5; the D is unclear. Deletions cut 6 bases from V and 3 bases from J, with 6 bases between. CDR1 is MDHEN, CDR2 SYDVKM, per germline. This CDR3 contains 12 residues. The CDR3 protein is CASSLFNQPQHF. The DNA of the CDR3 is TGTGCCAGCAGCCTATTCAATCAGCCCCAGCATTTT.

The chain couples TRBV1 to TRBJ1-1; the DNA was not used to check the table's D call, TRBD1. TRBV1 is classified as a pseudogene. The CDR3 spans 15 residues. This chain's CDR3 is CTSSQDLTSNTEAFF. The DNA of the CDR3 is TGCACCAGCAGTCAAGATCTGACATCGAACACTGAAGCTTTCTTT.

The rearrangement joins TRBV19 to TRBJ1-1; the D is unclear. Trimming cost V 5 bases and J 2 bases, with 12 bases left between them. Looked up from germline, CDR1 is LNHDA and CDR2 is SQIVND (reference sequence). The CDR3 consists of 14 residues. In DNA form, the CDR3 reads TGTGCCAGTAGTTACCCAGACGGCAACACTGAAGCTTTCTTT. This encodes CASSYPDGNTEAFF. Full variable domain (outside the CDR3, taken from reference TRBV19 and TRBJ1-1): DGGITQSPKYLFRKEGQNVTLSCEQNLNHDAMYWYRQDPGQGLRLIYYSQIVNDFQKGDIAEGYSVSREKKESFPLTVTSAQKNPTAFYLCASSYPDGNTEAFFGQGTRLTVV.

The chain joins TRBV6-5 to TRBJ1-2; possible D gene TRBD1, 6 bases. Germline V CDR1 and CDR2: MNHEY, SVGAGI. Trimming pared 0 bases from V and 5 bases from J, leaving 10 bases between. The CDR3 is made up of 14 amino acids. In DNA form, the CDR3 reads TGTGCCAGCAGTTACTCGAGGACAGATTATGGCTACACCTTC. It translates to CASSYSRTDYGYTF.

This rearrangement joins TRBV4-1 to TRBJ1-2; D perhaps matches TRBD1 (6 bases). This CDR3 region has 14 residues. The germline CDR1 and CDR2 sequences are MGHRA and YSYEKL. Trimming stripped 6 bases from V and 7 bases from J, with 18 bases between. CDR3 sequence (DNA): TGCGCCAGCAGTCCAACAGGGCGCGAATTTGGCTACACCTTC. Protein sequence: CASSPTGREFGYTF.

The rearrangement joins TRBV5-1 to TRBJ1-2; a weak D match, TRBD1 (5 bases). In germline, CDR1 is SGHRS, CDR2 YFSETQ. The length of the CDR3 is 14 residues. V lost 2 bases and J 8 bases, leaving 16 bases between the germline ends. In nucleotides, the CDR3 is TGCGCCAGCAGCTTCACGGGACGGGGGGACGGCTACACCTTC. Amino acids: CASSFTGRGDGYTF.

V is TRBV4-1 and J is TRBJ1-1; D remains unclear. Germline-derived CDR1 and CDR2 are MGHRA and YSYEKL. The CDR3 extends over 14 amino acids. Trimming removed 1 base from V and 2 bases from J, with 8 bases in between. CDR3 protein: CASSQVSENTEAFF. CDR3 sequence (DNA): TGCGCCAGCAGCCAAGTTTCAGAAAACACTGAAGCTTTCTTT.

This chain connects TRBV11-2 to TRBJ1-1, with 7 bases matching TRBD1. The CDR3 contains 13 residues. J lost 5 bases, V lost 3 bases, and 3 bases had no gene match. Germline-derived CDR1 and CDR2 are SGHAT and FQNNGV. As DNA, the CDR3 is TGTGCCAGCAGCTTCACAGGGGAAACTGAAGCTTTCTTT. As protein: CASSFTGETEAFF.

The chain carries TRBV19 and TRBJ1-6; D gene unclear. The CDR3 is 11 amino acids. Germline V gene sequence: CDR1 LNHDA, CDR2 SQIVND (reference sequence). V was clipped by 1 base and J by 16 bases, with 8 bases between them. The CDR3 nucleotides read TGTGCCAGTAGTATAGGGCGGAAACTCCACTTT. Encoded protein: CASSIGRKLHF.

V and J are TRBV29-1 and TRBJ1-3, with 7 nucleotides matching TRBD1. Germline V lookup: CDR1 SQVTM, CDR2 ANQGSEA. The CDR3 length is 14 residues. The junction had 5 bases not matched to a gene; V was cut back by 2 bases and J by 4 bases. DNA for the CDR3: TGCAGCGTTGAATCTGACAGGGAGGGAAACACCATATATTTT. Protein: CSVESDREGNTIYF. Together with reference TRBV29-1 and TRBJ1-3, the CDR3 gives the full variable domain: SAVISQKPSRDICQRGTSLTIQCQVDSQVTMMFWYRQQPGQSLTLIATANQGSEATYESGFVIDKFPISRPNLTFSTLTVSNMSPEDSSIYLCSVESDREGNTIYFGEGSWLTVV.

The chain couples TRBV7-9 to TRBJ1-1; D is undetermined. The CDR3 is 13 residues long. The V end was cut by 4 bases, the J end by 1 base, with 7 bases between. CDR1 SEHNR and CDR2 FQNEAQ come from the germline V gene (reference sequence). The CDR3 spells CASSSRENTEAFF. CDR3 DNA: TGTGCCAGCAGCTCTAGGGAGAACACTGAAGCTTTCTTT.